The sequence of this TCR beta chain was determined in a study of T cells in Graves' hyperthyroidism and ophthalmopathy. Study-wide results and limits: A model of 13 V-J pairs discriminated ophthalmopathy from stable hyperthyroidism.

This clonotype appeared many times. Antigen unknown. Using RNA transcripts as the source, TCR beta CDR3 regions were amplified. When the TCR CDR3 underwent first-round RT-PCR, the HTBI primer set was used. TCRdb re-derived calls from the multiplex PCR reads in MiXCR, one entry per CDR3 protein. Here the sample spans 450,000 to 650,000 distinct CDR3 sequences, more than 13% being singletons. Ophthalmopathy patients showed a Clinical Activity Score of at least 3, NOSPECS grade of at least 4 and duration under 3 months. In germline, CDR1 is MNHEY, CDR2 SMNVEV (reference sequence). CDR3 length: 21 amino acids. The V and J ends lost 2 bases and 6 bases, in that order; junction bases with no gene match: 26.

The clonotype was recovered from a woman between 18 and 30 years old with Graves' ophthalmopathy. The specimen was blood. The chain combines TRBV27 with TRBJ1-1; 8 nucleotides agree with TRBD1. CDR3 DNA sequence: TGTGCCAGCAGTTTACCTAGTCCGGGACAGGAGGTGTGTTGTGGGAGCGCTGAAGCTTTCTTT. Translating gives CASSLPSPGQEVCCGSAEAFF.